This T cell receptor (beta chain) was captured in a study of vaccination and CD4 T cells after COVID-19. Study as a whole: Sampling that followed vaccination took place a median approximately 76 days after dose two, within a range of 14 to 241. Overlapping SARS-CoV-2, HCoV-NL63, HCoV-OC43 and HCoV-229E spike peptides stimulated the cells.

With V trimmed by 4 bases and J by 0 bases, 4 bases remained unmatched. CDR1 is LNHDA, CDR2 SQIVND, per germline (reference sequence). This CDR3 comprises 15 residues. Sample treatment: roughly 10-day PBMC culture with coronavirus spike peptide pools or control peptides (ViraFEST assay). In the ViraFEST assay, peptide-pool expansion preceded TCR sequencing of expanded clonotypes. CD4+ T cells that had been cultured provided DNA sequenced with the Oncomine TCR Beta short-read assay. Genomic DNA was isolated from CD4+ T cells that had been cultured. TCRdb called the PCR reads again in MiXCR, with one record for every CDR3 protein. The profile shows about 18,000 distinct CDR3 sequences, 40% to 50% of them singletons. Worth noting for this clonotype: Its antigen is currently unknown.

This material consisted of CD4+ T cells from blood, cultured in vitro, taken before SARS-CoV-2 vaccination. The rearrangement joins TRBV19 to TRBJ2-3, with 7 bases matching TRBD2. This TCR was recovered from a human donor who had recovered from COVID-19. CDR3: CASSTLAASTDTQYF. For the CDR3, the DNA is TGTGCCAGTAGTACCCTAGCGGCAAGCACAGATACGCAGTATTTT. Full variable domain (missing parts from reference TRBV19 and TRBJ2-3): DGGITQSPKYLFRKEGQNVTLSCEQNLNHDAMYWYRQDPGQGLRLIYYSQIVNDFQKGDIAEGYSVSREKKESFPLTVTSAQKNPTAFYLCASSTLAASTDTQYFGPGTRLTVL.